The 10 T cell receptor beta chains below were found in one sample sequenced in a study of blood T cell repertoires in COVID-19. Using immunoSEQ multiplex PCR, the repertoire was profiled, and TCRdb retains in-frame clones only, with some absent. The table has hundreds of thousands of clones, 87% seen once. Sequencing input: PBMCs or T cells enriched from blood (not recorded which). These receptors were obtained from a woman aged 18-30 years with acute COVID-19.

CDR3: CASSPWGSGTSTDTQYF. DNA of the CDR3: TGTGCCAGCAGCCCCTGGGGTAGCGGGACTAGCACAGATACGCAGTATTTT. This rearrangement joins TRBV7-9 to TRBJ2-3, with TRBD2 identical over 8 bases. The CDR3 spans 17 residues. After removal of 5 bases from V and 0 bases from J, the junction contained 10 bases not matched to a gene. From germline, CDR1 is SEHNR and CDR2 FQNEAQ (reference sequence).

This sequence joins TRBV4-1 and TRBJ1-6; D ambiguous. The CDR3 contains 14 residues. V was pared by 0 bases and J by 8 bases, with 8 bases between. Germline CDR1 reads MGHRA; CDR2 reads YSYEKL. The CDR3 nucleotides read TGCGCCAGCAGCCAAGATATGAGGGATTCACCCCTCCACTTT. This sequence encodes CASSQDMRDSPLHF.

The V and J genes are TRBV6-5 and TRBJ1-3; the D is unclear. Trimming took off 2 bases at V and 2 bases at J, with 10 bases between the two ends. The CDR3 extends over 15 amino acids. CDR1 MNHEY and CDR2 SVGAGI come from the germline V gene. DNA of the CDR3: TGTGCCAGCAGTTACCTGGCGGAGACTGGAAACACCATATATTTT. As protein: CASSYLAETGNTIYF.

The chain is built from TRBV19 and TRBJ1-6; D may be TRBD1 (5 bases). The germline V gene has CDR1 LNHDA and CDR2 SQIVND (reference sequence). This CDR3 region has 16 residues. The V gene lost 5 bases and the J gene lost 7 bases, with 18 bases spanning the gap. Here the CDR3 reads CASSRQGASRNSPLHF. The CDR3 DNA sequence: TGTGCCAGTAGTCGTCAGGGTGCATCGCGGAATTCACCCCTCCACTTT.

CDR3 sequence: CASSPPVFSGGSYNEQFF. CDR3 bases: TGTGCCAGCTCACCACCGGTGTTTTCTGGCGGCTCCTACAATGAGCAGTTCTTC. This rearrangement joins TRBV18 to TRBJ2-1; D ambiguous. The germline V gene has CDR1 KGHSH and CDR2 LQKENI. With 0 bases removed from V and 0 bases from J, the gap between germline ends came to 15 bases. CDR3 length: 18 amino acids.

The chain employs TRBV27 and TRBJ2-2; TRBD2 is a possible D gene (6 bases). The germline CDR1 and CDR2 sequences are MNHEY and SMNVEV (reference sequence). V shed 3 bases and J shed 5 bases, with 10 bases lying between them. The CDR3 sequence is 14 residues long. DNA for the CDR3: TGTGCCAGCAGTTTGGGGGGAAGAACCGGGGAGCTGTTTTTT. Its protein product is CASSLGGRTGELFF.

V is TRBV2 and J is TRBJ1-4; 9 bases are a match to TRBD1. The CDR3 covers 14 residues. Trimming took 4 bases from V and 8 from J; bases not matched to a gene: 5. The germline V gene encodes CDR1 SNHLY and CDR2 FYNNEI. CDR3 nucleotides: TGTGCCAGCAGTGTTGCGACAGGGGGAGAAAAACTGTTTTTT. This sequence encodes CASSVATGGEKLFF.

The gene calls are TRBV27 and TRBJ2-3; 7 bases map to TRBD2. From germline, CDR1 is MNHEY and CDR2 SMNVEV (reference sequence). The trim removed 5 bases at V and 1 base at J, leaving 12 bases unmatched. The CDR3 loop spans 17 amino acids. The CDR3 loop reads CASSTVAGAPRTDTQYF. The CDR3 DNA follows: TGTGCCAGCAGTACGGTAGCGGGCGCACCCCGCACAGATACGCAGTATTTT.

The table lists this clone with a few counts. This sequence joins TRBV12-5 and TRBJ1-3; D uncertain. Trimming stripped 7 bases from V and 1 base from J, with 11 bases between. The CDR3 length is 14 residues. CDR1 and CDR2 from the germline V gene are LGHNT and FRNRAP. The CDR3 spells CASAYGVSGNTIYF. DNA for the CDR3: TGTGCTAGTGCCTACGGGGTTTCTGGAAACACCATATATTTT.

V and J are TRBV9 and TRBJ2-1; possible D gene TRBD2, 6 bases. V was trimmed by 0 bases and J by 7 bases, leaving 17 bases between them. CDR3 length: 16 amino acids. The germline V gene has CDR1 SGDLS and CDR2 YYNGEE. The CDR3 loop is CASSVEWRGALNEQFF. The CDR3 DNA reads TGTGCCAGCAGCGTAGAGTGGAGGGGTGCCCTGAATGAGCAGTTCTTC.